The 23 T cell receptor beta chains presented below share a single source sample, sequenced in a study of cytomegalovirus exposure and HLA in healthy donors. The study ran its PCR with 60 Vbeta and 13 Jbeta primers. The repertoire was sequenced with immunoSEQ multiplex PCR; TCRdb's copy has only in-frame clones and lacks some. This sample has some 150,000 clones, with roughly 63% found just once. Sequenced input: PBMCs. These TCRs come from a woman aged 55-69 years in good health and CMV-seropositive.

The V gene is TRBV29-1, the J gene TRBJ2-3; TRBD2 matches 12 bases. After removal of 3 bases from V and 3 bases from J, the junction contained 7 bases not matched to a gene. Germline V lookup: CDR1 SQVTM, CDR2 ANQGSEA. The CDR3 consists of 16 residues. CDR3: CSVESSGRAGTDTQYF. The CDR3 DNA sequence: TGCAGCGTTGAGTCTAGCGGGAGGGCAGGAACAGATACGCAGTATTTT.

The chain links TRBV19 to TRBJ1-1; 9 bases map to TRBD1. The CDR3 loop spans 15 amino acids. With 5 bases clipped from V and 1 base from J, the junction kept 5 bases outside the gene matches. CDR1 is LNHDA, CDR2 SQIVND, per germline (reference sequence). The chain's CDR3 is CASSGQGRRNTEAFF. In nucleotides, the CDR3 is TGTGCCAGTAGTGGACAGGGGCGGAGGAACACTGAAGCTTTCTTT. Combining the CDR3 with reference TRBV19 and TRBJ1-1 gives the whole variable domain DGGITQSPKYLFRKEGQNVTLSCEQNLNHDAMYWYRQDPGQGLRLIYYSQIVNDFQKGDIAEGYSVSREKKESFPLTVTSAQKNPTAFYLCASSGQGRRNTEAFFGQGTRLTVV.

The rearrangement joins TRBV18 to TRBJ2-5; 7 bases fit TRBD1. With 6 bases clipped from V and 4 bases from J, the junction kept 8 bases outside the gene matches. Germline CDR1 reads KGHSH; CDR2 reads LQKENI. The CDR3 consists of 14 residues. CDR3 DNA sequence: TGTGCCAGCTCCCCCGACAGGGCGAGAGAGACCCAGTACTTC. This codes for CASSPDRARETQYF. Full variable domain (remainder filled in from reference TRBV18 and TRBJ2-5): NAGVMQNPRHLVRRRGQEARLRCSPMKGHSHVYWYRQLPEEGLKFMVYLQKENIIDESGMPKERFSAEFPKEGPSILRIQQVVRGDSAAYFCASSPDRARETQYFGPGTRLLVL.

J is TRBJ2-7 and V is TRBV27, with 7 bases aligning to TRBD2. The CDR3 consists of 14 residues. J lost 3 bases, V lost 5 bases, and 7 bases had no gene match. Germline loops: CDR1 MNHEY, CDR2 SMNVEV (reference sequence). CDR3 amino acids: CASSRAGNNYEQYF. CDR3 in DNA: TGTGCCAGCAGTCGAGCGGGGAATAACTACGAGCAGTACTTC.

The chain joins TRBV28 to TRBJ2-5, with 9 nucleotides matching TRBD1. CDR1 and CDR2 (germline): MDHEN, SYDVKM. V dropped 5 bases and J dropped 4; count of bases not matched to a gene: 8. This CDR3 is built from 15 residues. The CDR3 nucleotides are TGTGCCAGCAGTCTCCGGGACAGGGTGGTAGAGACCCAGTACTTC. Translation: CASSLRDRVVETQYF.

The chain carries TRBV5-1 and TRBJ2-1, with 9 bases fitting TRBD2. V lost 6 bases, J lost 6 bases, and 13 bases stayed unmatched. The CDR3 contains 16 residues. Germline CDR1 is SGHRS and CDR2 is YFSETQ. CDR3 in DNA: TGCGCCAGCACCCGCAGTCGCGGGAGGGCTGGCAATGAGCAGTTCTTC. This sequence encodes CASTRSRGRAGNEQFF. The variable domain in full, with the rest retrieved from reference TRBV5-1 and TRBJ2-1, is KAGVTQTPRYLIKTRGQQVTLSCSPISGHRSVSWYQQTPGQGLQFLFEYFSETQRNKGNFPGRFSGRQFSNSRSEMNVSTLELGDSALYLCASTRSRGRAGNEQFFGPGTRLTVL.

The rearrangement links TRBV6-5 to TRBJ2-7, with 12 bases aligning to TRBD2. From germline, CDR1 is MNHEY and CDR2 SVGAGI. CDR3 length equals 14 residues. V shed 6 bases and J 2 bases; nucleotides not matched to a gene: 2. In DNA, the CDR3 is TGTGCCAGCAGACTAGCGGGAGGTGCCTACGAGCAGTACTTC. Translating gives CASRLAGGAYEQYF.

In this sample, this clone turned up once. This rearrangement joins TRBV7-2 to TRBJ2-7; D is uncertain. V dropped 5 bases and J dropped 0 bases, with 14 bases sitting between them. The germline V gene has CDR1 SGHTA and CDR2 FQGNSA. The CDR3 contains 15 residues. CDR3 loop: CASSRKAVSSYEQYF. As DNA, the CDR3 is TGTGCCAGCAGCCGTAAGGCGGTATCCTCCTACGAGCAGTACTTC.

The chain employs TRBV27 and TRBJ2-5; D remains ambiguous. The end of the DNA is better explained by TRBJ2-7, so the J call may be wrong. The germline CDR1 and CDR2 sequences are MNHEY and SMNVEV (reference sequence). The CDR3 covers 11 residues. This chain's CDR3 is CASSLGHEQYF. In DNA, the CDR3 is TGTGCCAGCAGTTTGGGCCACGAGCAGTACTTC.

The table lists this clone with a few counts. V and J are TRBV9 and TRBJ2-3; 7 nucleotides align to TRBD2. The germline CDR1 and CDR2 sequences are SGDLS and YYNGEE. With 4 bases clipped from V and 2 bases from J, the junction kept 13 bases outside the gene matches. The CDR3 contains 17 residues. As DNA, the CDR3 is TGTGCCAGCAGCCCTTCGGGCGGAGCGGGGTTCACAGATACGCAGTATTTT. It translates to CASSPSGGAGFTDTQYF. The full variable domain, completed using reference TRBV9 and TRBJ2-3, is DSGVTQTPKHLITATGQRVTLRCSPRSGDLSVYWYQQSLDQGLQFLIQYYNGEERAKGNILERFSAQQFPDLHSELNLSSLELGDSALYFCASSPSGGAGFTDTQYFGPGTRLTVL.

The CDR3 region is CASSPAVGLAGVESYEQYF. The CDR3 bases are TGTGCCAGCTCACCGGCAGTGGGACTAGCGGGAGTCGAGTCCTACGAGCAGTACTTC. The chain employs TRBV18 and TRBJ2-7; 14 bases map to TRBD2. CDR3 length: 19 residues. Germline V gene lookup returns CDR1 KGHSH and CDR2 LQKENI. V dropped 3 bases and J dropped 1; count of bases not matched to a gene: 11. Looking up the rest from reference TRBV18 and TRBJ2-7 gives the full variable domain: NAGVMQNPRHLVRRRGQEARLRCSPMKGHSHVYWYRQLPEEGLKFMVYLQKENIIDESGMPKERFSAEFPKEGPSILRIQQVVRGDSAAYFCASSPAVGLAGVESYEQYFGPGTRLTVT.

There are a few counts of this clone. The J gene is TRBJ2-1, the V gene TRBV2; 8 bases line up with TRBD2. The J segment lost 6 bases and the V segment lost 6 bases, leaving 10 bases of the junction unmatched. This CDR3 region has 15 residues. Germline CDR1 and CDR2: SNHLY and FYNNEI. CDR3 nucleotides: TGTGCCAGCAGAGGTAGCGGGGTCTTGGGCAATGAGCAGTTCTTC. It encodes CASRGSGVLGNEQFF.

This chain joins TRBV10-3 and TRBJ2-7, with 13 nucleotides matching TRBD2. The germline CDR1 and CDR2 sequences are ENHRY and SYGVKD. This CDR3 contains 17 residues. The V gene end was trimmed by 3 bases and the J gene end by 5 bases; junction bases not matched to a gene: 10. The CDR3 DNA reads TGTGCCATCAGTGAATTTTCCAGGACTAGCGGGAGTAACGAGCAGTACTTC. It yields the protein CAISEFSRTSGSNEQYF.

The chain links TRBV9 to TRBJ2-5; 9 nucleotides line up with TRBD2. This CDR3 spans 16 amino acids. The germline CDR1 and CDR2 sequences are SGDLS and YYNGEE. Losses at the gene ends were 6 bases for V and 2 bases for J; bases not matched to a gene: 11. The CDR3 nucleotides read TGTGCCAGCAAGAAGGGTCTAGCGGGATCTCAAGAGACCCAGTACTTC. Protein: CASKKGLAGSQETQYF. Looking up the rest from reference TRBV9 and TRBJ2-5 gives the full variable domain: DSGVTQTPKHLITATGQRVTLRCSPRSGDLSVYWYQQSLDQGLQFLIQYYNGEERAKGNILERFSAQQFPDLHSELNLSSLELGDSALYFCASKKGLAGSQETQYFGPGTRLLVL.

The genes are TRBV5-1 and TRBJ2-3; 11 nucleotides agree with TRBD2. This CDR3 is built from 16 residues. The trim removed 4 bases at V and 2 bases at J, leaving 6 bases unmatched. Germline V CDR1 and CDR2: SGHRS, YFSETQ. The CDR3 sequence is CASSEIAGGNTDTQYF. The CDR3 nucleotides are TGCGCCAGCAGCGAGATAGCGGGAGGGAACACAGATACGCAGTATTTT.

Only one count was recorded for this clone. V and J are TRBV2 and TRBJ1-5; 7 bases fit TRBD1. This CDR3 is 13 amino acids long. The V and J ends lost 8 bases and 3 bases, in that order; junction bases with no gene match: 4. The germline CDR1 and CDR2 sequences are SNHLY and FYNNEI. Written as DNA, the CDR3 is TGTGCCAGCGAACAGGGGTACAATCAGCCCCAGCATTTT. This encodes CASEQGYNQPQHF. Variable domain in full (rest from reference TRBV2 and TRBJ1-5): EPEVTQTPSHQVTQMGQEVILRCVPISNHLYFYWYRQILGQKVEFLVSFYNNEISEKSEIFDDQFSVERPDGSNFTLKIRSTKLEDSAMYFCASEQGYNQPQHFGDGTRLSIL.

The chain recombines TRBV4-3 with TRBJ2-1; TRBD2 agrees at 12 bases. CDR3 length equals 21 residues. With 0 bases clipped from V and 6 bases from J, the junction kept 18 bases outside the gene matches. CDR1 LGHNA and CDR2 YSLEER come from the germline V gene. CDR3 DNA sequence: TGCGCCAGCAGCCAAGAAGGGTCCCGTTGGCGACTAGCGGGAGAATCCAATGAGCAGTTCTTC. This codes for CASSQEGSRWRLAGESNEQFF.

This clone was observed once. The V and J genes are TRBV15 and TRBJ1-5; D not resolved. Between the trimmed V and J ends, which lost 1 base and 0 bases, there was a span of 10 bases. The CDR3 has 16 amino acids. The V gene's germline CDR1 is LNHNV and CDR2 YYDKDF (reference sequence). This chain's CDR3 is CATSRVREYSNQPQHF. The CDR3 nucleotides are TGTGCCACCAGCAGAGTGCGGGAGTATAGCAATCAGCCCCAGCATTTT.

CDR3 residues: CAISETVPGQRNQPQHF. CDR3 in DNA: TGTGCCATCAGTGAAACTGTTCCGGGACAGCGCAATCAGCCCCAGCATTTT. This chain links TRBV10-3 with TRBJ1-5; 7 nucleotides align to TRBD1. There are 17 residues in the CDR3. With 3 bases clipped from V and 2 bases from J, the junction kept 10 bases outside the gene matches. Looked up from germline, CDR1 is ENHRY and CDR2 is SYGVKD.

This clone occurred a few times. The V gene is TRBV6-6, the J gene TRBJ2-7, with D uncertain. Germline values: CDR1 MNHNY, CDR2 SVGAGI (reference sequence). CDR3 length: 12 amino acids. With 6 bases removed from V and 2 bases from J, the gap between germline ends came to 8 bases. The CDR3 region has the DNA TGTGCCAGCAGCTCCCTAGCCTACGAGCAGTACTTC. It yields the protein CASSSLAYEQYF.

On this clone: Other DNA sequences in the sample encode the same CDR3. The CDR3 DNA reads as TGTGCCAGCAGTTTATTAAGGGGACTAGCGGACGAGCAGTACTTC. Protein sequence: CASSLLRGLADEQYF. This chain uses TRBV28 with TRBJ2-7, with 11 bases aligning to TRBD2. J lost 5 bases, V lost 1 base, and 4 bases had no gene match. The germline gives CDR1 MDHEN, CDR2 SYDVKM. The CDR3 spans 15 residues.

V and J are TRBV23-1 and TRBJ1-4; a possible D gene is TRBD1 (5 bases). TRBV23-1 is designated an ORF whose function remains uncertain. There are 15 residues in the CDR3. Trimming left V 0 bases short and J 8 bases short, with 13 bases between. The CDR3 DNA is TGCGCCAGCAGTCAATCGGGGGGAAGCAAGGAAAAACTGTTTTTT. Protein product: CASSQSGGSKEKLFF.

This rearrangement joins TRBV21-1 to TRBJ1-2; no check of the table's D call, TRBD1, against the DNA was made. TRBV21-1 is assigned pseudogene status. The CDR3 loop spans 14 amino acids. The CDR3, as DNA: TGTGCCAGCAGAATGGGCAGGTTGGACTATGGCTACACCTTC. This translates into CASRMGRLDYGYTF.